One sample yielded the 5 T cell receptor beta chains listed below, sequenced in a study of cytomegalovirus exposure and HLA in healthy donors. Amplification used 60 Vbeta primers and 13 Jbeta primers. Sequenced by immunoSEQ multiplex PCR; TCRdb stores in-frame clones only, minus some. The sample includes about 150,000 clones, around 80% of them seen just once. The material sequenced was PBMCs. These receptors were obtained from a woman aged 35 to 49 in good health and CMV-seropositive.

The chain is built from TRBV9 and TRBJ2-1, with 8 bases aligning to TRBD2. Per the germline V gene, CDR1 is SGDLS and CDR2 is YYNGEE. J gave up 10 bases and V 3 bases, and 18 bases lay outside the gene matches. The CDR3 totals 17 residues. CDR3 coding DNA: TGTGCCAGCAGCGCCCCCGTCGGGCAGCGGGAGTCCGGGGAGCAGTTCTTC. It yields the protein CASSAPVGQRESGEQFF.

The V call is TRBV19, the J call TRBJ2-1, with 9 bases fitting TRBD2. Germline CDR1 and CDR2: LNHDA and SQIVND (reference sequence). After removal of 6 bases from V and 6 bases from J, the junction contained 18 bases not matched to a gene. This CDR3 is 18 amino acids long. CDR3 amino acids: CASSGQAGGLAMGNEQFF. CDR3 nucleotides: TGTGCCAGTAGCGGCCAGGCCGGTGGACTAGCGATGGGCAATGAGCAGTTCTTC.

This clone was counted only a few times. The chain couples TRBV7-2 to TRBJ2-3; D perhaps matches TRBD2 (5 bases). The V gene lost 5 bases and the J gene lost 4 bases, with 19 bases spanning the gap. This CDR3 has 16 residues. In germline, CDR1 is SGHTA, CDR2 FQGNSA. The CDR3 spells CASSRGRARTPDTQYF. The CDR3 DNA reads TGTGCCAGCAGCCGAGGGCGTGCGAGGACCCCAGATACGCAGTATTTT.

The chain joins TRBV28 to TRBJ1-5, with TRBD1 matching over 8 bases. V lost 8 bases, J lost 7 bases, and 7 bases stayed unmatched. Germline V gene data show CDR1 as MDHEN and CDR2 as SYDVKM. The CDR3 is 13 amino acids. CDR3 sequence (DNA): TGTGCCAGCTCCGACAGGGGCGGGCAGCCCCAGCATTTT. It specifies CASSDRGGQPQHF.

The chain combines TRBV18 with TRBJ2-7; perhaps TRBD1 as D (5 bases). Trimming removed 4 bases at V and 5 bases at J, with 12 bases between. The V gene's germline CDR1 is KGHSH and CDR2 LQKENI. This CDR3 comprises 13 residues. CDR3 bases: TGTGCCAGCTCACTTCAGGGTAGCAACGAGCAGTACTTC. Encoded protein: CASSLQGSNEQYF.